This T cell receptor (beta chain) was retrieved from a study of T cells after yellow fever vaccination. As for the study in general: The SMART-Seq v4 Ultra Low Input method served to prepare the low-cell-number fractions.

Many counts were recorded for this clonotype. Its antigen remains unidentified. Conversion of TCR transcripts into cDNA relied on 5'RACE template switching, which added a universal primer site and UMIs. TCRdb itself ran the 5' RACE reads through MiXCR, one entry per CDR3 protein. Of around 610,000 distinct CDR3 sequences detected, approximately 12% appear once; the ten largest clones hold 11% to 15%. Notes on the study in general: Relatively few clonotypes were ones that appeared in both CD4 and CD8 compartments.

The CDR3 loop spans 16 amino acids. Germline lookup yields CDR1 SGHVS and CDR2 FQNEAQ. The ends were cut back, 2 bases at V and 7 bases at J, with 18 bases in the middle. The gene calls are TRBV7-8 and TRBJ2-1; no reliable D call. This TCR derives from a man aged 25 to 45 who received the YFV17D yellow fever vaccine. The sample was PBMCs, taken on the day of the yellow fever booster vaccination. The CDR3 region is CASSLRADGVLNEQFF. In nucleotides, the CDR3 is TGTGCCAGCAGCTTACGGGCGGATGGGGTACTAAATGAGCAGTTCTTC.